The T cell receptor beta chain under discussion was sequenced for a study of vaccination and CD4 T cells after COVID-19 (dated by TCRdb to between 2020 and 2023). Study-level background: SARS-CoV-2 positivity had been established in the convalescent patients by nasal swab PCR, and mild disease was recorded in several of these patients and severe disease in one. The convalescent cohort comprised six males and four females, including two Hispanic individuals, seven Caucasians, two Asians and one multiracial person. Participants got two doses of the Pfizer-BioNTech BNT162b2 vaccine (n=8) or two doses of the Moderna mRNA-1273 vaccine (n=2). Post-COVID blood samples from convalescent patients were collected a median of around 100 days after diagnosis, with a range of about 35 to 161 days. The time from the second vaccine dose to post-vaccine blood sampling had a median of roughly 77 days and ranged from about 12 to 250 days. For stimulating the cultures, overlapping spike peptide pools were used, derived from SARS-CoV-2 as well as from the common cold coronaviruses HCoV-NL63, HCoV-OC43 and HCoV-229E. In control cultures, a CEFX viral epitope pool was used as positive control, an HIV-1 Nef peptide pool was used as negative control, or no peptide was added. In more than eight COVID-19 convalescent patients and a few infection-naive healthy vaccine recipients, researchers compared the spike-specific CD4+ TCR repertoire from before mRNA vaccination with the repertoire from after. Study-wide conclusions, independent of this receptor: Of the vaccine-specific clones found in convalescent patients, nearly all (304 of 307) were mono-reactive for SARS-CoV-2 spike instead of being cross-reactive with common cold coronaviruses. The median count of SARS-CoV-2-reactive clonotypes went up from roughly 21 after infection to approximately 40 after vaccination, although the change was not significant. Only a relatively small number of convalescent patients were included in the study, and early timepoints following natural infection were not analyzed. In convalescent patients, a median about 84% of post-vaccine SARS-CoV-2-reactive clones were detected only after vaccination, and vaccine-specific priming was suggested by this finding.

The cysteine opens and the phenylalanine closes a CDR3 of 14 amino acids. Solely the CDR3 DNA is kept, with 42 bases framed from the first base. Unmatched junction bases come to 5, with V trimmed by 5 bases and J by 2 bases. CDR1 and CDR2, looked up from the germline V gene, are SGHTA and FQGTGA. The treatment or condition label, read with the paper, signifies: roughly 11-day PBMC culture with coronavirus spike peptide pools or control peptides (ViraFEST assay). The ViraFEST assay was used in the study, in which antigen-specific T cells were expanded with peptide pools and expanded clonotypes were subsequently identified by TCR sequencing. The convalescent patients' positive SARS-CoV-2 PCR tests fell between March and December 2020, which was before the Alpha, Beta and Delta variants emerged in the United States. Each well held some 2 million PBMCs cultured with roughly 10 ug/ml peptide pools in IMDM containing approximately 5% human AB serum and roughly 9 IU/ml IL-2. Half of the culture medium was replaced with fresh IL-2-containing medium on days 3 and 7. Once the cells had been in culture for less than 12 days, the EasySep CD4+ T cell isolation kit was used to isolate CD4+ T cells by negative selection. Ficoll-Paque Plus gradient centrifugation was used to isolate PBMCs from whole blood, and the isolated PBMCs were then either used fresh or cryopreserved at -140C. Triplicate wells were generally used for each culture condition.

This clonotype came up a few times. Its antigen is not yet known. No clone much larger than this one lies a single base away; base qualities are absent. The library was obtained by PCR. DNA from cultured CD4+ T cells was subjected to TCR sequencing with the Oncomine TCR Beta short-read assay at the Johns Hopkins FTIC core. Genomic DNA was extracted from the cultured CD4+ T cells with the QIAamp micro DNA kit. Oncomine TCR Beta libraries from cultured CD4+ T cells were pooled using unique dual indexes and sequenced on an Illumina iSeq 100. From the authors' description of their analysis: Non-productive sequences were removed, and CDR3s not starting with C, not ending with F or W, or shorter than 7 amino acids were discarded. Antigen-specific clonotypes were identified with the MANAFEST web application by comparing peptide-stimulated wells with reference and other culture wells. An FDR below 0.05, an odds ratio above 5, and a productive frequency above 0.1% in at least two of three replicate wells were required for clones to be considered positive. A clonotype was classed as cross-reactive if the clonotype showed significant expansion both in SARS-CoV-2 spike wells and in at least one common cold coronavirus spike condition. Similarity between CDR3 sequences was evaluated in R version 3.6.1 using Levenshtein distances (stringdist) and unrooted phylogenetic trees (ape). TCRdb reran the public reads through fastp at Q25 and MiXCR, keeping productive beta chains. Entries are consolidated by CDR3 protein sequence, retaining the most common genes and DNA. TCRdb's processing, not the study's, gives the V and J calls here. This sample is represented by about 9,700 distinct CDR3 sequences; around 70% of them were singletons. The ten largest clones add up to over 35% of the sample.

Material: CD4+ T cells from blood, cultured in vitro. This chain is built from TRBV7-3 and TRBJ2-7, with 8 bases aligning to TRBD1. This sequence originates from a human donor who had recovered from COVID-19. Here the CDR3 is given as CASSEGQGPYEQYF. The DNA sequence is TGTGCCAGCAGCGAAGGACAGGGTCCCTACGAGCAGTACTTC. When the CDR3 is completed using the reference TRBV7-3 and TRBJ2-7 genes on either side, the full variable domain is GAGVSQTPSNKVTEKGKYVELRCDPISGHTALYWYRQSLGQGPEFLIYFQGTGAADDSGLPNDRFFAVRPEGSVSTLKIQRTERGDSAVYLCASSEGQGPYEQYFGPGTRLTVT.